The rows below give T cell receptor beta chains drawn from one sample of a study of cytomegalovirus exposure and HLA in healthy donors. The data were produced by immunoSEQ multiplex PCR, yet TCRdb's version contains in-frame clones alone and is incomplete. This table lists about 200,000 clones. Sequenced material: PBMCs. The receptors were sampled from a boy between 10 and 17 years old in good health and CMV-seronegative. CDR3s include the opening cysteine and the closing phenylalanine or tryptophan.

TRBV7-8	14	TRBJ1-2	CASSLRTGIQGYTF
TRBV5-1	14	TRBJ1-2	CASSWEKANYGYTF
TRBV7-8	15	TRBJ2-1	CASSSQRRGYNEQFF
TRBV5-5	14	TRBJ2-5	CASSLSLAGDEQYF
TRBV5-1	16	TRBJ2-3	CASSWTSGGREDTQYF
TRBV14	13	TRBJ1-2	CASSGQGRWGYTF
TRBV9	16	TRBJ1-4	CASSVGGGQGYEKLFF
TRBV7-9	15	TRBJ2-4	CASSSNEPGQNIQYF
TRBV4-1	18	TRBJ2-7	CASSQFKPLAGPPYEQYF
TRBV5-1	18	TRBJ2-4	CASSWGQGFLLAKNIQYF
TRBV6-6	13	TRBJ1-4	CASSFKGNEKLFF
TRBV6-5	15	TRBJ2-5	CASSPSGGRQETQYF
TRBV5-1	16	TRBJ2-5	CASSLEGAGRSETQYF
TRBV6-5	15	TRBJ2-7	CASSFNGGMGYEQYF
TRBV6-1	15	TRBJ2-7	CASTRDSLPPDEQYF
TRBV19	13	TRBJ2-1	CGRDSPSYNEQFF